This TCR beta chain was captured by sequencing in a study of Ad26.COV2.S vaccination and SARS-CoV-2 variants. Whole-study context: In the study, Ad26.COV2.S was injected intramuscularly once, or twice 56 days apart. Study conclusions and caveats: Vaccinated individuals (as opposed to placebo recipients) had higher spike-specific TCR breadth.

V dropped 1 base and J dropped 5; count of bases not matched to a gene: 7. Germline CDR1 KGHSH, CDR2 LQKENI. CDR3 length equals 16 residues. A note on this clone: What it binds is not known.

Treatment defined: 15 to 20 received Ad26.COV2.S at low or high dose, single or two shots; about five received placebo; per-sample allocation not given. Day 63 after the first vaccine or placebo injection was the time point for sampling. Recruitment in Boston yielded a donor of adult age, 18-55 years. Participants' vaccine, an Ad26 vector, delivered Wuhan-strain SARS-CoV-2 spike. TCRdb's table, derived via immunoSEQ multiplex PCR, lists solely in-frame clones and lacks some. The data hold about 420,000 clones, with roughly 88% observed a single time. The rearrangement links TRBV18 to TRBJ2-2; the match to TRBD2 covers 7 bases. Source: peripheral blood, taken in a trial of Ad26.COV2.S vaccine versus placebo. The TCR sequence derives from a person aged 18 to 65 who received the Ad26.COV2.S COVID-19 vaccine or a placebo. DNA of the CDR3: TGTGCCAGCTCACCACGGACTAGTCCAGGGACCGGGGAGCTGTTTTTT. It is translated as CASSPRTSPGTGELFF.